This T cell receptor (beta chain) was profiled in a study of shared clonotypes between healthy human individuals. General study results and limits: A limitation of the genetic and exposure-history diversity represented arose from few donors. Some clonotypes were shared by all four sorted-subset donors, while others were not shared. The non-shared ones had lower generation probabilities than the shared ones.

All donors qualified as healthy HIV-negative adults and had experienced no recent acute infections or vaccinations. Study processing details: ImmunoSEQ junction-only sequences lacked quality scores, so their filtering differed. Profiling relied on immunoSEQ multiplex PCR, and the TCRdb table lists in-frame clones only, not all of them. V and J calls and clone size are copied from that table; D and trimming were computed from the DNA. The sample gives 900,000 to 1,200,000 clones, around 78% of which show up once; 0.61% is in the top ten. This CDR3 has 15 amino acids. Germline values: CDR1 SEHNR, CDR2 FQNEAQ (reference sequence). Remarks on this clone: Its antigen is undetermined.

V usage is TRBV7-9 and J usage is TRBJ2-5; D is tentatively TRBD1 or TRBD2 (5 bases each). The J call may be incorrect, as the DNA end agrees better with TRBJ2-7. The clonotype originates from a man aged 18 to 35 in good health. Some clones in this sample may be carry-over from other donors' samples. Sequenced input: memory CD4+ T cells from PBMCs. Stated subset: CD45RA-negative fraction. The CDR3 DNA is TGTGCCAGCAGCTTAGTGGGGGTCCGCACCTACGAGCAGTACTTC. Its protein is CASSLVGVRTYEQYF.